One sample yielded the 7 T cell receptor beta chains listed below, sequenced in a study of response to subunit inactivated influenza vaccine. One entry per CDR3 protein results from TCRdb running MiXCR on the RT-PCR reads. The sample lists approximately 230,000 distinct CDR3 sequences, 9% to 15% occurring once. The input for sequencing was non-naive T cells sorted from PBMCs, taken 14 to 15 days before vaccination. These receptors were taken from a man in his fifties or sixties who received an inactivated influenza vaccine.

This clonotype came up many times. The chain employs TRBV12-3 or TRBV12-4 and TRBJ1-1; 8 bases are a match to TRBD1. V shed 5 bases and J 7 bases; nucleotides not matched to a gene: 9. This CDR3 is 14 amino acids long. In nucleotides, the CDR3 is TGTGCCAGCAGTATAAATGGACAGGGCCTTGAAGCTTTCTTT. This sequence encodes CASSINGQGLEAFF.

This clonotype was counted at least ten times. The rearrangement uses TRBV29-1 and TRBJ2-1; D gene uncertain. Germline loops: CDR1 SQVTM, CDR2 ANQGSEA. The ends were cut back, 5 bases at V and 6 bases at J, with 8 bases in the middle. The CDR3 consists of 11 residues. The CDR3 here is CSVPWGNEQFF. The CDR3 DNA is TGCAGCGTTCCTTGGGGCAATGAGCAGTTCTTC.

This sequence joins TRBV7-9 and TRBJ2-7, with 13 bases lining up with TRBD2. Germline V gene sequence: CDR1 SEHNR, CDR2 FQNEAQ (reference sequence). Trimming at V came to 10 bases and at J to 7 bases, leaving 7 bases not matched to a gene. This CDR3 region has 13 residues. CDR3 nucleotides: TGTGCCACGGGACTAGCGGGATCTGGTGAGCAGTACTTC. This codes for CATGLAGSGEQYF.

The chain combines TRBV20-1 with TRBJ1-5; D unclear. Germline V gene data show CDR1 as DFQATT and CDR2 as SNEGSKA (reference sequence). CDR3 length equals 12 residues. V was cut by 6 bases and J by 6 bases, with 12 bases left in between. The CDR3 sequence is CSAGKDFQPQHF. The CDR3 bases are TGCAGTGCAGGGAAAGATTTTCAGCCCCAGCATTTT.

V is TRBV24-1 and J is TRBJ2-2; D remains unclear. The CDR3 runs to 14 residues. CDR1 KGHDR and CDR2 SFDVKD come from the germline V gene. V dropped 5 bases and J dropped 0 bases, with 6 bases sitting between them. The CDR3 region is CATSVGPNTGELFF. The CDR3 DNA reads as TGTGCCACCAGTGTAGGTCCGAACACCGGGGAGCTGTTTTTT.

This chain uses TRBV20-1 with TRBJ2-3, with TRBD1 identical over 8 bases. The germline V gene has CDR1 DFQATT and CDR2 SNEGSKA (reference sequence). With 3 bases clipped from V and 6 bases from J, the junction kept 5 bases outside the gene matches. The CDR3 spans 13 residues. CDR3 bases: TGCAGTGCTAGCCAGGGGGCAGGGGATACGCAGTATTTT. Residues: CSASQGAGDTQYF.

The chain uses TRBV5-1 and TRBJ2-7; possible D gene TRBD2, 5 bases. CDR1 and CDR2 from the germline V gene are SGHRS and YFSETQ. Deletions cut 4 bases from V and 0 bases from J, with 11 bases between. The CDR3 extends over 14 amino acids. The chain's CDR3 is CASSHALDSYEQYF. The CDR3 DNA follows: TGCGCCAGCAGCCACGCACTAGACTCCTACGAGCAGTACTTC. Drawing the rest from reference TRBV5-1 and TRBJ2-7, the complete variable domain is KAGVTQTPRYLIKTRGQQVTLSCSPISGHRSVSWYQQTPGQGLQFLFEYFSETQRNKGNFPGRFSGRQFSNSRSEMNVSTLELGDSALYLCASSHALDSYEQYFGPGTRLTVT.